This entry concerns a single TCR beta chain. Germline V gene sequence: CDR1 MNHEY, CDR2 SVGAGI. With 8 bases clipped from V and 9 bases from J, the junction kept 11 bases outside the gene matches. CDR3 length: 13 residues. The immunoSEQ assay was v3. Assay: immunoSEQ multiplex PCR; the TCRdb copy retains only in-frame clones and omits some. In the table there are about 32,000 clones, roughly 69% of which are singletons. The data were taken from a study of TIL therapy for anti-PD-1-resistant metastatic lung cancer. Time point described: pre-treatment sample, taken before nivolumab and TIL therapy. The chain has TRBV6-5 and TRBJ2-3; 7 bases line up with TRBD2. This receptor was identified in a woman aged 25-85 years with non-small cell lung cancer. The sequencing used blood, collected at baseline. The CDR3 DNA is TGTGCCAGCCGCCGTGGCGGGGAGGGGACGCAGTATTTT. Translation: CASRRGGEGTQYF.